This T cell receptor (beta chain) was retrieved from a study of cytomegalovirus exposure and HLA in healthy donors. While unrecorded immune exposures were likely, the donors were nominally healthy when sampled. The CDR3 spans 17 residues. The trim removed 7 bases at V and 0 bases at J, leaving 9 bases unmatched. CDR1 and CDR2 (germline): LNHDA, SQIVND (reference sequence). A multiplex PCR was run with 60 Vbeta primers and 13 Jbeta primers. Profiled with immunoSEQ multiplex PCR; TCRdb holds only in-frame clones, not every one. The profile shows roughly 140,000 clones, about four fifths of them singletons.

The source is a young man in good health and CMV-seropositive. Material for sequencing was PBMCs. The genes are TRBV19 and TRBJ1-5, with 10 bases aligning to TRBD1. CDR3 protein: CASTRTGGEYSNQPQHF. The DNA of the CDR3 is TGTGCCAGTACCAGGACAGGGGGAGAGTATAGCAATCAGCCCCAGCATTTT.